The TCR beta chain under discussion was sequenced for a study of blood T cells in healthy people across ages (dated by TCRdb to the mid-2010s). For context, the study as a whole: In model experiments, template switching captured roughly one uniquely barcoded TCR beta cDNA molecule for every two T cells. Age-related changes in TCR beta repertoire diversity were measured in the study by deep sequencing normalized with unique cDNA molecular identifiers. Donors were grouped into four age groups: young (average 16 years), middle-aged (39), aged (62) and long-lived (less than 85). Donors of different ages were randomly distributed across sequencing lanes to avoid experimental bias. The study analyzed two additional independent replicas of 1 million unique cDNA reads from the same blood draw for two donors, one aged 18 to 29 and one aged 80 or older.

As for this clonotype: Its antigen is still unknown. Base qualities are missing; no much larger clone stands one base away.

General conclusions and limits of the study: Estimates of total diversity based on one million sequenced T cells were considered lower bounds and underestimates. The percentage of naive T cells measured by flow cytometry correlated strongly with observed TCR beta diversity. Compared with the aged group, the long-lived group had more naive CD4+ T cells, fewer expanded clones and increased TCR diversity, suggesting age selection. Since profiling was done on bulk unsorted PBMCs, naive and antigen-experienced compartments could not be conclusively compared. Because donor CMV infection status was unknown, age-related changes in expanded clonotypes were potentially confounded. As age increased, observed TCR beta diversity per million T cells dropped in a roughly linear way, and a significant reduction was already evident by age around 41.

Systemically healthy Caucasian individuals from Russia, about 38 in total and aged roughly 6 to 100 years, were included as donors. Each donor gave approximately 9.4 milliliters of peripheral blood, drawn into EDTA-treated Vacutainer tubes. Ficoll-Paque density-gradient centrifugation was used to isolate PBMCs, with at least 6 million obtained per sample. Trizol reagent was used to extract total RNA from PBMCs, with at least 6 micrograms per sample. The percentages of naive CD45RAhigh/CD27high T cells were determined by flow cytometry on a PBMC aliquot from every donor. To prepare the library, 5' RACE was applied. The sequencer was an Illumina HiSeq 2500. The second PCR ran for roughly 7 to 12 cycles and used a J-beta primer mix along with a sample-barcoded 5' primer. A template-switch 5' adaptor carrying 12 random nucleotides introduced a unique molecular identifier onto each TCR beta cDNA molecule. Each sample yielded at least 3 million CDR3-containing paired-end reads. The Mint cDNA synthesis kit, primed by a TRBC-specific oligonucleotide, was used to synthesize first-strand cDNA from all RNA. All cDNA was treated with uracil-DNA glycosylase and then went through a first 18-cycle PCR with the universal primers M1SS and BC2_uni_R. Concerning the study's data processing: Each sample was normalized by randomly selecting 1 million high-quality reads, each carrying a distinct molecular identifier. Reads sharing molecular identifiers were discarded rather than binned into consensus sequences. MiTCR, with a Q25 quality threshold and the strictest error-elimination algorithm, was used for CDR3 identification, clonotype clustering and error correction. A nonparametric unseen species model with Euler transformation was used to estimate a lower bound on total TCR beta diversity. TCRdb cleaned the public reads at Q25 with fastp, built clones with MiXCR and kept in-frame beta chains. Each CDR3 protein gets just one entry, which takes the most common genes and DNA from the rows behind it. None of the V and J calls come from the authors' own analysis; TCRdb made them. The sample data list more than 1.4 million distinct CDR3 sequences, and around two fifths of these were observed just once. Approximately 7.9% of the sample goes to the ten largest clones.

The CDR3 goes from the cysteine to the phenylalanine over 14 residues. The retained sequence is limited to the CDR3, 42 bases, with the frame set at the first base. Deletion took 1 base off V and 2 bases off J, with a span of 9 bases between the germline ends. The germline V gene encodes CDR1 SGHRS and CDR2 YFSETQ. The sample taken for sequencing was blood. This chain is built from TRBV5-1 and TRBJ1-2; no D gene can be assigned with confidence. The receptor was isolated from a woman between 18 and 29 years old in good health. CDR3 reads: CASSLIGQNYGYTF. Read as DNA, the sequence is TGCGCCAGCAGCTTGATAGGGCAGAACTATGGCTACACCTTC.